This T cell receptor beta chain came from a study of response to subunit inactivated influenza vaccine (dated by TCRdb to 2017 to 2018). With regard to the full study: Deep quantitative T cell receptor repertoire profiling was used in the study to track responses to a trivalent subunit inactivated influenza vaccine.

What the work shows at the level of the full study, not this receptor alone: It was suggested by the authors that each seasonal influenza vaccination may recruit only a limited number of new T cells.

Library generation was performed with RT-PCR. Sequencing was performed on an Illumina HiSeq 2500. TCRdb reworked the public reads: Q25 trimming with fastp, MiXCR clone assembly, productive beta chains retained. Rows with a matching CDR3 protein are joined into one entry that keeps the most common DNA and genes. Recorded for this sample are 490,000 or so distinct CDR3 sequences; about 7.6% of them occurred a single time. The ten largest clones capture about an eighth of the sample. V is pared back by 0 bases and J by 8 bases, with 9 bases lying between the germline termini. The germline V gene gives CDR1 as SGHRS and CDR2 as YFSETQ. The CDR3 runs 13 residues from the cysteine to the phenylalanine. The CDR3 DNA has 39 bases and is translated from base 1. A word on this clonotype: This receptor's antigen is unknown. Base qualities are not recorded, but no much larger clone differs from it by a single base.

This TCR derives from a man aged 50 to 75 who received an inactivated influenza vaccine. Donor details come from another sample of the same person, matched by shared clones. Recombination connected TRBV5-1 to TRBJ2-1; no D segment can be confidently identified. This sample comprised PBMCs from blood, obtained 23 to 25 months after vaccination. The nucleotides are TGCGCCAGCAGCTTGGTAGGGAACCATGAGCAGTTCTTC. Translated, it gives CASSLVGNHEQFF.